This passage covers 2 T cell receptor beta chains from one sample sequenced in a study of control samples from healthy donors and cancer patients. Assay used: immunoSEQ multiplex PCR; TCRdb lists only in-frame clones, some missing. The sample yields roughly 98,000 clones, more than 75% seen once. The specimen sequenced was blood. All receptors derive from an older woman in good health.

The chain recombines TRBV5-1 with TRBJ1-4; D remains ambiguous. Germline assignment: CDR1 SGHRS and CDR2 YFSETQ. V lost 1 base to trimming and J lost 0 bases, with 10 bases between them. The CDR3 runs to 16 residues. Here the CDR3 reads CASSLSVSSTNEKLFF. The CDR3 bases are TGCGCCAGCAGCTTGTCAGTCAGTTCAACTAATGAAAAACTGTTTTTT.

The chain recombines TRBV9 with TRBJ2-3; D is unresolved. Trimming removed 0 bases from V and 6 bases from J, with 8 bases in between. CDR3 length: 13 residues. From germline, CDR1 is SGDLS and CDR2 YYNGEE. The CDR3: CASSVGPADTQYF. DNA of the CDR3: TGTGCCAGCAGCGTAGGACCAGCGGATACGCAGTATTTT. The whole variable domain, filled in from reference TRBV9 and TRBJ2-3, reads DSGVTQTPKHLITATGQRVTLRCSPRSGDLSVYWYQQSLDQGLQFLIQYYNGEERAKGNILERFSAQQFPDLHSELNLSSLELGDSALYFCASSVGPADTQYFGPGTRLTVL.